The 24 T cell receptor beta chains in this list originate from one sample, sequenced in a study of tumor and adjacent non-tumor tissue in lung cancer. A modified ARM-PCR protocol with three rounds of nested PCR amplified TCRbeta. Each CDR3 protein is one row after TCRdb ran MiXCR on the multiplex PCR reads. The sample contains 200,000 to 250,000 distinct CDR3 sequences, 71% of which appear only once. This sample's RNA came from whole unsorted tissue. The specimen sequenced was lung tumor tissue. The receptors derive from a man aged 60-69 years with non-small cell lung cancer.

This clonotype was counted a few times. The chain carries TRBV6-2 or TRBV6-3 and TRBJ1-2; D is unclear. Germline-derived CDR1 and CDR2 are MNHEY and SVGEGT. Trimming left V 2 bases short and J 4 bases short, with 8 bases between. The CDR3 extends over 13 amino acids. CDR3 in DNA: TGTGCCAGCAGTTACGAACCACCCTATGGCTACACCTTC. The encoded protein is CASSYEPPYGYTF.

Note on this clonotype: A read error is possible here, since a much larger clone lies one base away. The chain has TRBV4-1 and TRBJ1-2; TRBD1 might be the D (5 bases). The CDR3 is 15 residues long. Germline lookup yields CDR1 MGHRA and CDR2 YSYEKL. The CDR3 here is CASCQGAAVVYGYTF. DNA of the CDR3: TGCGCCAGCTGCCAAGGGGCAGCGGTTGTCTATGGCTACACCTTC.

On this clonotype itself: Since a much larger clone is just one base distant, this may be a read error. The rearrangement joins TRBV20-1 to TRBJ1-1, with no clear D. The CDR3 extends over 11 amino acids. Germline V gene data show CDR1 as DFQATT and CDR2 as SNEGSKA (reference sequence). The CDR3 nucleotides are TGCATTGCTAGAGGTGGCCCTGAAGCTTTCTTT. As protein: CIARGGPEAFF.

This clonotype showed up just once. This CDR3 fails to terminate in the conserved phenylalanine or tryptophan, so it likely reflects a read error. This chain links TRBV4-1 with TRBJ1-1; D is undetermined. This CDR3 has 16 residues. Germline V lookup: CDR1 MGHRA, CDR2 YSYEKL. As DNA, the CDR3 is TGCGCCAGCAGCAGTGGCCCTACCTCTATGAAAACTGAAGCTTTCTCT. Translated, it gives CASSSGPTSMKTEAFS.

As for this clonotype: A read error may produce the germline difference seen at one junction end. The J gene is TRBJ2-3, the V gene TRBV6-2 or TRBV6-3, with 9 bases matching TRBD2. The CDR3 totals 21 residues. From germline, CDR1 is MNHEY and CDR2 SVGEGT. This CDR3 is CASNYPGPLAGSALSTDTQYF. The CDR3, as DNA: TGTGCCAGCAATTACCCGGGCCCGCTAGCGGGATCTGCGTTGTCCACAGATACGCAGTATTTT.

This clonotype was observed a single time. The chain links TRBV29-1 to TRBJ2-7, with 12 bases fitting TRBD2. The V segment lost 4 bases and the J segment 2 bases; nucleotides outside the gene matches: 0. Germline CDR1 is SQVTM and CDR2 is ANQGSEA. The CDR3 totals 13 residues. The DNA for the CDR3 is TGCAGCGTTGGACTAGCGGGGGCCTACGAGCAGTACTTC. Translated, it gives CSVGLAGAYEQYF.

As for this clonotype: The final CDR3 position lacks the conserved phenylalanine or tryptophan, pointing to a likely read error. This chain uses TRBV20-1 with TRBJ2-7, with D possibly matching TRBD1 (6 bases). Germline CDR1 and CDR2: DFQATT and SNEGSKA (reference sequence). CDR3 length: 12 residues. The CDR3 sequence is CSASEQGYGQYI. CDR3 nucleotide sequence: TGCAGTGCTAGTGAACAGGGTTACGGGCAGTACATC.

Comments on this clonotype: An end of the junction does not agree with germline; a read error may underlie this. The CDR3 coding sequence is TGCAGTGGCGGGGGCGTGAATCATCCCCAGCATTTT. It translates to CSGGGVNHPQHF. The chain carries TRBV20-1 and TRBJ1-5; a possible D gene is TRBD1 (6 bases). Germline assignment: CDR1 DFQATT and CDR2 SNEGSKA (reference sequence). The CDR3 contains 12 residues.

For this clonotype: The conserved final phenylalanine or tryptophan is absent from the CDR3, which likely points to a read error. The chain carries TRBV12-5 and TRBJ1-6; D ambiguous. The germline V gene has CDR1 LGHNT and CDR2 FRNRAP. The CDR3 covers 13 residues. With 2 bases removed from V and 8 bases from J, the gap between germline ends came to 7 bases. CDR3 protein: CASGLILDSPLHI. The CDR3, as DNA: TGTGCTAGTGGTTTGATCCTTGATTCACCCCTCCACATT.

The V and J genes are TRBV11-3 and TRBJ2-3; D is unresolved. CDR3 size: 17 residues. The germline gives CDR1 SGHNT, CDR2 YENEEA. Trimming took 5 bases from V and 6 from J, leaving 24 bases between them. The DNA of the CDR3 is TGTGCCAGCAGCATAGTTCATAGGTGCTGGCCGGCGGATACGCAGTATTTT. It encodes CASSIVHRCWPADTQYF.

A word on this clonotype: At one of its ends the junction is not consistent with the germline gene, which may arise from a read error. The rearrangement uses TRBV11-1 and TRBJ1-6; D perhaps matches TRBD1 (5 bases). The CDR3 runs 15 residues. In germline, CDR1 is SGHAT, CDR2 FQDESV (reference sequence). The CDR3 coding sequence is TGTGTCAGCAGCTTGGAGTGGGCAGGGACTTCACTCCTCCACTTT. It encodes CVSSLEWAGTSLLHF.

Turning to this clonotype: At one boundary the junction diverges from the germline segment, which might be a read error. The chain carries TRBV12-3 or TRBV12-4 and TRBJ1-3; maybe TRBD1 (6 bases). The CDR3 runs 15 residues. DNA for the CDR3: TGTGCCAACAGTTTACAGGGAGGGCCTAGAAACACCATATATTTT. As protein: CANSLQGGPRNTIYF.

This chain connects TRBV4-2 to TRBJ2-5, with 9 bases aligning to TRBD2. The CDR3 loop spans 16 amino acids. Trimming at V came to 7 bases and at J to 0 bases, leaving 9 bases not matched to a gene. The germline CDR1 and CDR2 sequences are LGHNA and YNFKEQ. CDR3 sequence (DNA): TGTGCCAGCAACCAGGACCTAGCGGGGTACCAAGAGACCCAGTACTTC. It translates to CASNQDLAGYQETQYF.

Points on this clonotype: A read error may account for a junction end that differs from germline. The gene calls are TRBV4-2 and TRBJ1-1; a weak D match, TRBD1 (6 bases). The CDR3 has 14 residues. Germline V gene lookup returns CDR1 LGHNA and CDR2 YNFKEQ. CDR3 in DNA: TGCGCCAGCAGCCCCCTAGGCCAGGACAGTGAAGCTTTCTTT. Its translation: CASSPLGQDSEAFF.

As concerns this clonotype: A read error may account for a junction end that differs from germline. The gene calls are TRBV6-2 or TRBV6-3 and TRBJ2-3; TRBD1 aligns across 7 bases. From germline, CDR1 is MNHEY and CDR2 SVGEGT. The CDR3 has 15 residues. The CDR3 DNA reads TGTTCCAGCAGTTACCCCACGGTGGGACAGGATACGCAGTATTTT. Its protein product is CSSSYPTVGQDTQYF.

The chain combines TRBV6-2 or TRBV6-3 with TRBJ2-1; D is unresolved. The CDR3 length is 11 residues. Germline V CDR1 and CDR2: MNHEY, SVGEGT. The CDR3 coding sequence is TGTACCAACAGTTACATGGATGAGCAGTTCTTC. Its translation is CTNSYMDEQFF.

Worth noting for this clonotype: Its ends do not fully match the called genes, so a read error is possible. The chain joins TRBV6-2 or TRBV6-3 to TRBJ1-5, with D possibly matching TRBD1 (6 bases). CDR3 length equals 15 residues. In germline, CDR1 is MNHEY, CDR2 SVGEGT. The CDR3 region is CASRLTGSGNQPQQF. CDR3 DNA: TGTGCCAGCAGGCTTACAGGGTCCGGCAATCAGCCCCAGCAGTTT.

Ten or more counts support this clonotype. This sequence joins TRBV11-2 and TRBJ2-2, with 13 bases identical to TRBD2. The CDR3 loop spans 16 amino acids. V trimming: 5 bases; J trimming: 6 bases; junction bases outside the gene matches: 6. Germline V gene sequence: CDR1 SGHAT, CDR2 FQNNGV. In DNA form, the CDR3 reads TGTGCCAGCAGCCAAACTAGCGGGGGGGCCGCCGGGGAGCTGTTTTTT. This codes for CASSQTSGGAAGELFF.

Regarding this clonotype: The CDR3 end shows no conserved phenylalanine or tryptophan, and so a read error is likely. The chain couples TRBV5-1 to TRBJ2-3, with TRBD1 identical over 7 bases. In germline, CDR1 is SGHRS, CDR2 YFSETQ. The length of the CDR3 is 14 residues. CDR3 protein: CASKLDRYPDMQYY. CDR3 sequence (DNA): TGCGCCAGCAAATTGGACAGGTATCCGGATATGCAGTATTAT.

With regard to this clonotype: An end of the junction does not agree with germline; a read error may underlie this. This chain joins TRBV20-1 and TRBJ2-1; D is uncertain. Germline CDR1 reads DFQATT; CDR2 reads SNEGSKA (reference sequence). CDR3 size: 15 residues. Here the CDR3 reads CTARDLAKPNNEQFF. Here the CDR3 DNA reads TGCACTGCTAGAGATCTGGCAAAACCAAACAATGAGCAATTCTTC.

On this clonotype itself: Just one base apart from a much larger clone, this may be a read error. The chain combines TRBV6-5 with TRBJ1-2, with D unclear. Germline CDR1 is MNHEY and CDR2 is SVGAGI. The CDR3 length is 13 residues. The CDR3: CANSYEFSYGYTF. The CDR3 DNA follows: TGTGCCAACAGTTACGAGTTTTCCTATGGCTACACCTTC.

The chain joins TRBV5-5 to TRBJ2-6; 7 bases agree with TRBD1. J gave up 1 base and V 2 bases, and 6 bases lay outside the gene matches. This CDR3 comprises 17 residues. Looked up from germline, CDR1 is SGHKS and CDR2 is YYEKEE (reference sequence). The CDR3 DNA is TGTGCCAGCAGCTTTGGGACAGAGCCGTCTGGGGCCAACGTCCTGACTTTC. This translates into CASSFGTEPSGANVLTF.

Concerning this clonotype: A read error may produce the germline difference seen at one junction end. The CDR3 region has the DNA TGCAGCGCCAGTCCGGGGGGAGATCAGCCCCGGCATTTT. Its translation is CSASPGGDQPRHF. V gene TRBV20-1 combines with J gene TRBJ1-5, with D tentatively TRBD1 (5 bases). Per germline, CDR1 DFQATT and CDR2 SNEGSKA (reference sequence). The length of the CDR3 is 13 residues.

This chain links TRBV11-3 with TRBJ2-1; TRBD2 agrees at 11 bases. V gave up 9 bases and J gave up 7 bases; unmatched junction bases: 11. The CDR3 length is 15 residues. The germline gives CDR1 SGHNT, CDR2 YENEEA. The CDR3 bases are TGTGCCAGAAGTTCTCTTGGGACTAGCGGAAATGAGCAGTTCTTC. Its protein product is CARSSLGTSGNEQFF.